This T cell receptor (beta chain) came from a study of T-cell memory formation after mild COVID-19 (dated by TCRdb to about 2021). In terms of the full investigation: Most TCR sequence clusters were specific to one of the two donors. In two donors, T-cell clones that expanded and contracted after mild COVID-19 were followed by sequencing TCRalpha and TCRbeta repertoires longitudinally. The cohort was made up of two young adult volunteers, one female and one male, who were previously healthy. Paper-wide results and their limitations: Clones contracting from day 15 to 85 had balanced CD4/CD8 phenotypes, while a second wave expanding from day 15 to 37 was biased towards CD4+. Only two mild cases were covered by the study, and larger cohorts that include severe cases with pre-infection samples were considered necessary. Contracting CD4+ clones were located mainly in the CM and EM memory subsets, whereas CD8+ clones were found to be enriched in EMRA. SARS-CoV-2 specificity of the second-wave clones peaking on day 37 was not confirmed. Some responding clones were found in pre-infection memory, which suggests that pre-existing cross-reactive memory T cells took part in the SARS-CoV-2 response.

CDR1 and CDR2 are read off the germline V gene (reference sequence) as SEHNR and FQNEAQ. At the junction V is shortened by 5 bases and J by 4 bases; bases outside the gene matches: 6. Inclusive of the bounding cysteine and phenylalanine, the CDR3 is 15 residues long. Solely the CDR3 DNA is kept, with 45 bases framed from the first base. Notes on this clonotype: No antigen is known for it. No much larger clonotype is one base removed from it; base qualities were not supplied.

PBMCs were isolated by Ficoll-Paque density gradient centrifugation. For sequencing, an Illumina NovaSeq 6000 was employed. Using 5'RACE with constant-segment primers, TCRalpha and TCRbeta cDNA libraries were constructed, with sample barcodes and unique molecular identifiers added in the process. Trizol reagent was used to extract RNA from every sample. Library amplification was performed in two PCR steps, and a second sample barcode and Illumina TruSeq adapters were introduced in the second step. Libraries were sequenced on an Illumina NovaSeq with 2 x 150 bp paired-end reads. As for the original processing: The reads were demultiplexed and collapsed into UMI-guided consensus sequences using migec v1.2.7. Using mixcr v2.1.11, UMI consensuses were aligned to TRA and TRB V and J templates and then assembled into clonotypes. A clonotype was counted as expanded or contracted only if both edgeR and NoisET called the change significant, with noise models trained on biological replicates. For edgeR calls, the cutoffs were a false discovery rate-adjusted p below 0.01 and a log2 fold-change threshold of 1. PCA with hierarchical clustering of max-normalized trajectories of the 1000 most abundant clonotypes was used as exploratory dynamics analysis. Separately sequenced CD4+ and CD8+ repertoires were used to assign the CD4 or CD8 phenotype of responding clones. TCRdb took the public reads, trimmed them with fastp at Q25, ran MiXCR for clone calling and kept in-frame beta chains. Rows matching on CDR3 protein sequence are summarized as one entry with the most common DNA and genes. TCRdb, not the original authors, processed these V and J calls. The sample yields about 560,000 distinct CDR3 sequences; approximately 18% were counted once. Around 12% of the sample is in the top ten clones.

The specimen was PBMCs or a T cell subset sorted from them (not recorded which). The sequence came from an adult woman who had mild COVID-19 (a few samples of this study predate the infection). The sample titles of this study are shuffled in the database, so cell type and time point are left out; the donor was told from shared clones. The chain uses TRBV7-9 and TRBJ2-7; TRBD2 agrees with 12 junctional bases. The CDR3 is CASSRLAGVVYEQYF. Here is the DNA: TGTGCCAGCAGCCGACTAGCGGGAGTTGTGTACGAGCAGTACTTC.